The 2 T cell receptor beta chains below come from one sample, sequenced in a study of PD-1 blockade in classical Hodgkin lymphoma. The time point denotes: cycle 4 day 1 (C4D1), after six to seven weeks of nivolumab. No patient escaped relapse after autologous stem cell transplantation, and brentuximab vedotin exposure varied. Magnetic negative selection was used to purify CD4+ T cells from thawed PBMCs. Assay used: immunoSEQ multiplex PCR; TCRdb lists only in-frame clones, some missing. The sample lists about 30,000 clones, 65% to 85% occurring once. Source: CD4+ T cells from blood, taken before the fourth cycle of nivolumab. Receptor source: a human donor with classical Hodgkin lymphoma.

CDR3 coding DNA: TGTGCTAGTGGTAACCCCGGGACAGGGCACTCACCCCTCCACTTT. Encoded protein: CASGNPGTGHSPLHF. The V gene is TRBV12-5, the J gene TRBJ1-6; the match to TRBD1 covers 9 bases. The junction had 9 bases not matched to a gene; V was cut back by 5 bases and J by 10 bases. CDR1 LGHNT and CDR2 FRNRAP come from the germline V gene. This CDR3 spans 15 amino acids.

This clone was detected once. CDR3 coding DNA: TGTGCCAGCAGCCCTCGTCAGCGGGGGGGAAAGAACGGGGAGCTGTTTTTT. This sequence encodes CASSPRQRGGKNGELFF. The chain recombines TRBV7-2 with TRBJ2-2, with 10 bases that match TRBD2. The germline V gene has CDR1 SGHTA and CDR2 FQGNSA. Unmatched junction bases numbered 13, after V lost 5 bases and J lost 7 bases. This CDR3 has 17 amino acids.